The 27 T cell receptor beta chains listed next were all sequenced from one sample in a study of STAT5B mutations in CD4+ large granular lymphocyte leukemia. Using immunoSEQ multiplex PCR, the repertoire was profiled, and TCRdb retains in-frame clones only, with some absent. This table holds about 23,000 clones, 79% found once. Sequencing was performed on CD4+ T cells from blood buffy coats. All receptors derive from a human donor in good health.

The CDR3 reads CASSPGQLVETQYF. As DNA, the CDR3 is TGCGCCAGCAGCCCGGGACAGTTAGTGGAGACCCAGTACTTC. J is TRBJ2-5 and V is TRBV4-1; TRBD1 aligns across 7 bases. Germline V gene sequence: CDR1 MGHRA, CDR2 YSYEKL. The CDR3 runs 14 residues. V dropped 4 bases and J dropped 5; count of bases not matched to a gene: 7.

The rearrangement uses TRBV10-1 and TRBJ2-3, with a tentative D call TRBD2 (6 bases). The V and J ends lost 8 bases and 11 bases respectively, with 23 bases between them. Germline loops: CDR1 WNHNN, CDR2 SYGVQD (reference sequence). The length of the CDR3 is 14 residues. The DNA for the CDR3 is TGCGCCAGCTCTTCGATGGTGGGGGGTCAGGTGCAGTATTTT. Protein sequence: CASSSMVGGQVQYF.

This chain joins TRBV9 and TRBJ2-5, with D perhaps matching TRBD1 or TRBD2 (5 bases each). Germline V gene sequence: CDR1 SGDLS, CDR2 YYNGEE. The germline V and J ends were trimmed by 3 bases and 6 bases, with 15 bases remaining between them. The CDR3 length is 14 residues. The CDR3 nucleotides read TGTGCCAGCAGCGACGCCGGGACGGTGCAGACCCAGTACTTC. This codes for CASSDAGTVQTQYF.

The CDR3 DNA reads TGTGCCAGGACAGTGAACACCGGGGAGCTGTTTTTT. Translation gives CARTVNTGELFF. The V and J genes are TRBV27 and TRBJ2-2; a weak D match, TRBD1 (5 bases). Germline V gene data show CDR1 as MNHEY and CDR2 as SMNVEV (reference sequence). The V end was cut by 9 bases, the J end by 1 base, with 6 bases between. There are 12 residues in the CDR3.

The V and J genes are TRBV10-3 and TRBJ2-5, with 8 bases lining up with TRBD1. The last part of the DNA fits TRBJ2-7 better; the J call may be wrong. The CDR3 is made up of 14 amino acids. Germline V gene lookup returns CDR1 ENHRY and CDR2 SYGVKD. The CDR3 sequence: CAISAGTGDYEQYF. The CDR3 bases are TGTGCCATCAGCGCCGGGACAGGAGACTACGAGCAGTACTTC.

This clone turned up a few times. The rearrangement links TRBV7-9 to TRBJ1-5; no clear D gene. CDR3 size: 15 residues. Germline V gene lookup returns CDR1 SEHNR and CDR2 FQNEAQ (reference sequence). V lost 0 bases and J 4 bases, leaving 10 bases between the germline ends. CDR3 sequence: CASSLASDGNQPQHF. The CDR3 nucleotides are TGTGCCAGCAGCTTAGCCTCGGACGGAAATCAGCCCCAGCATTTT. Full variable domain (rest looked up from reference TRBV7-9 and TRBJ1-5): DTGVSQNPRHKITKRGQNVTFRCDPISEHNRLYWYRQTLGQGPEFLTYFQNEAQLEKSRLLSDRFSAERPKGSFSTLEIQRTEQGDSAMYLCASSLASDGNQPQHFGDGTRLSIL.

The V gene is TRBV11-2, the J gene TRBJ1-4; TRBD1 is a possible D gene (6 bases). The germline V and J ends were trimmed by 5 bases and 7 bases, with 11 bases remaining between them. Germline V gene data show CDR1 as SGHAT and CDR2 as FQNNGV. This CDR3 is built from 13 residues. The CDR3 DNA sequence: TGTGCCAGCAGCCCCGTAGGGGGTGAAAAACTGTTTTTT. Its protein is CASSPVGGEKLFF.

This clone was recorded only once. The chain employs TRBV6-1 and TRBJ1-3, with D tentatively TRBD1 (6 bases). Deletions cut 5 bases from V and 4 bases from J, with 15 bases between. This CDR3 has 15 amino acids. Germline values: CDR1 MNHNS, CDR2 SASEGT. CDR3 region: CASSLGGTSGNTIYF. Here the CDR3 DNA reads TGTGCCAGCAGTCTGGGCGGGACAAGCGGAAACACCATATATTTT.

The V gene is TRBV6-5, the J gene TRBJ1-5; 9 positions match TRBD1. The CDR3 extends over 15 amino acids. V shed 4 bases and J 4 bases; nucleotides not matched to a gene: 5. Germline values: CDR1 MNHEY, CDR2 SVGAGI. The CDR3 reads CASSLTGGMNQPQHF. The CDR3 DNA reads TGTGCCAGCAGTTTGACAGGGGGTATGAATCAGCCCCAGCATTTT.

The CDR3 region has the DNA TGTGCCAGCAGCGGCCCGGGGGGGCAGTTCTTC. Its protein is CASSGPGGQFF. This chain uses TRBV6-5 with TRBJ2-1; TRBD2 agrees at 7 bases. The CDR3 consists of 11 residues. Germline CDR1 reads MNHEY; CDR2 reads SVGAGI. J lost 12 bases, V lost 6 bases, and 5 bases had no gene match.

Concerning this clone: One end of the junction varies from germline; a read error may be responsible. The rearrangement joins TRBV6-5 to TRBJ1-2; the D gene is possibly TRBD1 (5 bases). The length of the CDR3 is 14 residues. Germline V gene data show CDR1 as MNHEY and CDR2 as SVGAGI. The CDR3 DNA is TGTGCCAGCAGTTACTCGGGGGGGGAACGTGGCTGCACCTTC. Translating gives CASSYSGGERGCTF.

V is TRBV6-1 and J is TRBJ1-2, with 8 bases matching TRBD1. CDR1 and CDR2 from the germline V gene are MNHNS and SASEGT. V shed 3 bases, J shed 5 bases, and the junction held 2 bases outside the gene matches. The CDR3 contains 13 residues. CDR3 sequence (DNA): TGTGCCAGCAGTGACGGACAGGGTTATGGCTACACCTTC. Amino acid sequence: CASSDGQGYGYTF.

The gene calls are TRBV29-1 and TRBJ1-1; D gene ambiguous. The CDR3 sequence is 11 residues long. Trimming stripped 4 bases from V and 4 bases from J, with 7 bases between. Germline V lookup: CDR1 SQVTM, CDR2 ANQGSEA. CDR3 in DNA: TGCAGCGTTGTGGGTCCCACTGAAGCTTTCTTT. This sequence encodes CSVVGPTEAFF.

This clone has a handful of counts. This sequence joins TRBV5-1 and TRBJ1-3, with 9 positions matching TRBD1. Germline-derived CDR1 and CDR2 are SGHRS and YFSETQ. The length of the CDR3 is 16 residues. Germline trimming cut 1 base from V and 4 bases from J; bases unmatched to any gene: 6. The CDR3: CASSLSWDREGNTIYF. The CDR3 DNA sequence: TGCGCCAGCAGCTTGTCGTGGGACAGGGAAGGAAACACCATATATTTT.

The chain uses TRBV21-1 and TRBJ2-7; the table's D call of TRBD2 was not tested on the DNA. TRBV21-1 is termed a pseudogene. There are 17 residues in the CDR3. Written as DNA, the CDR3 is TGTGCCAGCAGCAAAAGGGAGAGGGATGGGTTTAGGTACGAGCAGTACTTC. Protein sequence: CASSKRERDGFRYEQYF.

In this sample, this clone turned up a few times. The V and J genes are TRBV6-1 and TRBJ1-5; no reliable D call. Trimming removed 7 bases at V and 4 bases at J, with 8 bases between. The CDR3 sequence is 12 residues long. Germline assignment: CDR1 MNHNS and CDR2 SASEGT. In DNA, the CDR3 is TGTGCCAGCAAAGTTGGGAATCAGCCCCAGCATTTT. Translating it yields CASKVGNQPQHF.

The chain uses TRBV11-2 and TRBJ2-3; 7 bases fit TRBD1. Per the germline V gene, CDR1 is SGHAT and CDR2 is FQNNGV. CDR3 length: 14 residues. The junction had 7 bases not matched to a gene; V was cut back by 8 bases and J by 2 bases. CDR3: CASRGGVITDTQYF. CDR3 nucleotide sequence: TGTGCCAGCCGAGGGGGCGTAATCACAGATACGCAGTATTTT.

The chain joins TRBV27 to TRBJ2-1, with a tentative D call TRBD2 (5 bases). V was pared by 7 bases and J by 7 bases, with 23 bases between. Germline V gene lookup returns CDR1 MNHEY and CDR2 SMNVEV (reference sequence). There are 16 residues in the CDR3. The CDR3, as DNA: TGTGCCAGCACCATAGCCCCCGGCCGGACGGGGAATGAGCAGTTCTTC. Its translation: CASTIAPGRTGNEQFF.

The V call is TRBV19, the J call TRBJ2-5; D call uncertain. The CDR3 loop spans 12 amino acids. Germline-derived CDR1 and CDR2 are LNHDA and SQIVND (reference sequence). V dropped 4 bases and J dropped 4 bases, with 7 bases sitting between them. The CDR3 bases are TGTGCCAGTAGTAAGGTCGGAGAGACCCAGTACTTC. The encoded protein is CASSKVGETQYF.

This clone came up once. The chain is built from TRBV6-1 and TRBJ2-7, with 7 positions matching TRBD1. With V trimmed by 6 bases and J by 2 bases, 7 bases remained unmatched. CDR3 length: 14 amino acids. Looked up from germline, CDR1 is MNHNS and CDR2 is SASEGT. CDR3 nucleotide sequence: TGTGCCAGCAGAAAGACAGGGTCCGCCTACGAGCAGTACTTC. Its translation is CASRKTGSAYEQYF.

The rearrangement links TRBV9 to TRBJ2-1; D unresolved. The CDR3 contains 15 residues. The V and J ends lost 0 bases and 0 bases respectively, with 7 bases between them. Germline assignment: CDR1 SGDLS and CDR2 YYNGEE. For the CDR3, the DNA is TGTGCCAGCAGCGTAGCGTTGAGCTCCTACAATGAGCAGTTCTTC. Its translation: CASSVALSSYNEQFF.

The rearrangement links TRBV11-3 to TRBJ2-1; D is ambiguous. Trimming cost V 2 bases and J 0 bases, with 8 bases left between them. The germline V gene encodes CDR1 SGHNT and CDR2 YENEEA. CDR3 length equals 15 residues. As DNA, the CDR3 is TGTGCCAGCAGCTTACGGCAGAGCTCCTACAATGAGCAGTTCTTC. It is translated as CASSLRQSSYNEQFF.

This clone was seen a single time. V gene TRBV10-3 combines with J gene TRBJ2-7, with D possibly being TRBD2 (5 bases). The CDR3 length is 13 residues. V gave up 8 bases and J gave up 2 bases, with 13 bases separating them. Germline lookup yields CDR1 ENHRY and CDR2 SYGVKD. For the CDR3, the DNA is TGTGCCATCGGTGGAGCGGTCGCCTACGAGCAGTACTTC. Protein product: CAIGGAVAYEQYF.

The chain is built from TRBV11-2 and TRBJ2-7; 9 nucleotides align to TRBD2. The V gene's germline CDR1 is SGHAT and CDR2 FQNNGV. This CDR3 is built from 15 residues. V trimming: 0 bases; J trimming: 1 base; junction bases outside the gene matches: 1. The CDR3 nucleotides are TGTGCCAGCAGCTTAGACCTAGCGGGATCCTACGAGCAGTACTTC. This codes for CASSLDLAGSYEQYF.

CDR3 bases: TGTGCCAGCAGTGAAAATCCCAACCATTTCGGACTAGCGGGCCTCTCCTACGAGCAGTACTTC. Amino acid sequence: CASSENPNHFGLAGLSYEQYF. The chain combines TRBV6-1 with TRBJ2-7, with 11 bases fitting TRBD2. The CDR3 consists of 21 residues. CDR1 is MNHNS and CDR2 is SASEGT in the germline V gene. Trimming took 2 bases from V and 0 from J; bases not matched to a gene: 18.

The chain carries TRBV6-1 and TRBJ2-1; 13 bases line up with TRBD2. Losses at the gene ends were 6 bases for V and 4 bases for J; bases not matched to a gene: 3. Germline V gene lookup returns CDR1 MNHNS and CDR2 SASEGT. The length of the CDR3 is 15 residues. DNA for the CDR3: TGTGCCAGCAGGACGGGACTAGCGGGATACAATGAGCAGTTCTTC. The encoded protein is CASRTGLAGYNEQFF.

The chain combines TRBV18 with TRBJ2-6; perhaps TRBD1 as D (5 bases). With 4 bases removed from V and 0 bases from J, the gap between germline ends came to 10 bases. The CDR3 length is 16 residues. CDR1 and CDR2 (germline): KGHSH, LQKENI. The DNA of the CDR3 is TGTGCCAGCTCACTACTGACAGACTCTGGGGCCAACGTCCTGACTTTC. Translation: CASSLLTDSGANVLTF.